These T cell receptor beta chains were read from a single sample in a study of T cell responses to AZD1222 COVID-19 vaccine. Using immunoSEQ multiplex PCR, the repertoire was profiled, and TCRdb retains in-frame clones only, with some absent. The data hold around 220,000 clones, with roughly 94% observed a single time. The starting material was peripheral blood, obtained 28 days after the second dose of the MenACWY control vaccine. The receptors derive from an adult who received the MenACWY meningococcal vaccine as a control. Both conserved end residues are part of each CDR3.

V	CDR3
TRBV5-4	CASSLTPASGTTDTQYF
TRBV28	CASSLRMDYEQYF
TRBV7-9	CASTGTGNQPQHF
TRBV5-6	CASSLARGASTDTQYF
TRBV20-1	CRANYGYTF
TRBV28	CASRDPGLYNEQFF
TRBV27	CASSPRTGGNEQFF
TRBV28	CASSLSGLALNEQFF
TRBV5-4	CASSTGRLQANTEAFF
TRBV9	CASSVRQPHSGNTIYF
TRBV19	CASRTSGTLYNEQFF
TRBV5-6	CASSSSDSMNTEAFF
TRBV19	CASSRDRGRADSNQPQHF
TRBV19	CASSTYLGMGTEAFF
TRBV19	CASSISAGNTDTQYF
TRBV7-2	CASSLGGSYNEQFF
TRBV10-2	CASSDAGTGQGYTF
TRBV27	CASSNLAGTDTQYF
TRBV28	CASSFRGGGQPQHF
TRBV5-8	CASSSTPNTGELFF
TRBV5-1	CASSLAGTGTFEAFF
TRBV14	CASSQDRDRGQVNEKLFF
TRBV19	CASSIDKASGYNEQFF
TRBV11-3	CASSYIVGTDSYEQYF
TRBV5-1	CASSLAAVGDRTPHGEQYF
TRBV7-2	CASSLAGGGSYEQYF
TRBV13	CASSLEDGPGYTF
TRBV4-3	CASSGGALGDTQYF
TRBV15	CATSRGPQETQYF
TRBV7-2	CASSLVVDSSYEQYF
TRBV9	CASSIDGREQFF
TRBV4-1	CASSQADRVTDTQYF
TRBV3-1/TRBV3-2	CASSQSGGCTF
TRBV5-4	CASGLYSGNTIYF
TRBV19	CASHPGTAYTGELFF
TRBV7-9	CARSPLLGEQETQYF
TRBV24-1	CATSAGGGLYEQYF
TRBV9	CASSVGGVGTEAFF
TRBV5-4	CASSLIEGLAGGPETQYF
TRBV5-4	CASSRGVNEQYF
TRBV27	CASSFSSTRPPDTQYF
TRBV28	CASSFSVRGYGYTF
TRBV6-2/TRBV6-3	CASSIGTSGDTGELFF
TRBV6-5	CASSYGGGNQPQHF
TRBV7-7	CASSPLRGTEAFF
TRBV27	CASSTLGQEETQYF
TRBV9	CASSVGLAENTGELFF
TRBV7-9	CASSPGSRWYEQYF
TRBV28	CASSSTEGLGEKLFF
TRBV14	CASSHEVAGLDEAFF